The entry that follows covers one TCR beta chain sequence. The record originates from a study of blood T cell repertoires in COVID-19. Across the whole study: In each case, the material was cDNA or gDNA derived from T cells, B-cell-depleted T cells, or PBMCs.

The germline V gene has CDR1 MNHNS and CDR2 SASEGT. The V gene lost 3 bases and the J gene lost 0 bases, with 6 bases spanning the gap. The CDR3 length is 15 residues. Measured with immunoSEQ multiplex PCR; TCRdb has only the in-frame clones, and not every one. The repertoire consists of about 190,000 clones, with 83% occurring once and the leading ten covering around 6.1%. Sequencing input: peripheral blood. The gene calls are TRBV6-1 and TRBJ2-6; D might be TRBD1 (5 bases). The clonotype was recovered from a woman aged 40 to 50 with acute or convalescent COVID-19. For the CDR3, the DNA is TGTGCCAGCAGTGAGACAGCCTCTGGGGCCAACGTCCTGACTTTC. Translating it yields CASSETASGANVLTF.